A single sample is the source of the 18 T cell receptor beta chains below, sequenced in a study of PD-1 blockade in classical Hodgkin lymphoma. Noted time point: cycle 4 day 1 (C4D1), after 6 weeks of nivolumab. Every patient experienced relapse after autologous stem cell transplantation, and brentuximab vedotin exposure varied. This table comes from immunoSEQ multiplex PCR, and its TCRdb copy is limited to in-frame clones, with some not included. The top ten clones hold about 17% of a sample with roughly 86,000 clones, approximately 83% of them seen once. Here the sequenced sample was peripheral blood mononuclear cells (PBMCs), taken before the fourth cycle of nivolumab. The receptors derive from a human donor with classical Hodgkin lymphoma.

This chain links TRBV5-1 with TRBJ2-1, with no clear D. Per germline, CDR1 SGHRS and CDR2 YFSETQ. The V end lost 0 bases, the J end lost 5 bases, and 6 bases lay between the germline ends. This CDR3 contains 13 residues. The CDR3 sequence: CASSLGSDNEQFF. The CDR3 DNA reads TGCGCCAGCAGCTTGGGCAGCGACAATGAGCAGTTCTTC.

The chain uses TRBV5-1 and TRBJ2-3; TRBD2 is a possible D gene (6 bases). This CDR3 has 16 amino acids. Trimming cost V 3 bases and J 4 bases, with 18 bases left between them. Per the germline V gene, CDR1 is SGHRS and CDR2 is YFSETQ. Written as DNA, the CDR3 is TGCGCCAGCAGCTCAGTAGGGCGGGGAGTATCAGATACGCAGTATTTT. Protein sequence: CASSSVGRGVSDTQYF.

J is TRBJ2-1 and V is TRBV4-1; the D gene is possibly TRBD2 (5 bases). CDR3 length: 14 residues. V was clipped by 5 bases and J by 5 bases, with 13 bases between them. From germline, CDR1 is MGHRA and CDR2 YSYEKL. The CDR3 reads CASSVARFDNEQFF. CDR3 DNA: TGCGCCAGCAGCGTAGCGAGGTTCGACAATGAGCAGTTCTTC.

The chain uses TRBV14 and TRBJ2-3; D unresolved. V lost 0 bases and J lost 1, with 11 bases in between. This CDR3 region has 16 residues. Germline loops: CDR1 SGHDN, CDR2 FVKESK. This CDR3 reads CASSQEKGPRTDTQYF. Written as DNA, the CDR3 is TGTGCCAGCAGCCAAGAAAAAGGGCCCCGCACAGATACGCAGTATTTT.

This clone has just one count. The CDR3: CASSWDRSTDTQYF. CDR3 coding DNA: TGTGCCAGCAGCTGGGATAGAAGCACAGATACGCAGTATTTT. The chain joins TRBV7-2 to TRBJ2-3; the D is unclear. Per the germline V gene, CDR1 is SGHTA and CDR2 is FQGNSA. The CDR3 runs 14 residues. The germline V and J ends were trimmed by 4 bases and 0 bases, with 8 bases remaining between them.

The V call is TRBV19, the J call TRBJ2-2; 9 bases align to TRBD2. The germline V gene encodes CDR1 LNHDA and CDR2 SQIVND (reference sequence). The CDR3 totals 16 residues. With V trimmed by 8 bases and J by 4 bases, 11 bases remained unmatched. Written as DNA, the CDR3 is TGTGCCAGTCGTCCTCCGGGACTAGCTTTCACCGGGGAGCTGTTTTTT. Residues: CASRPPGLAFTGELFF.

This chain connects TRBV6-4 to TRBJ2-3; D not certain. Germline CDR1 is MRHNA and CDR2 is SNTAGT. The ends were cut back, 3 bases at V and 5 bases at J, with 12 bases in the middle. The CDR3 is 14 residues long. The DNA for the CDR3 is TGTGCCAGCAGTGAGGGCTCCCTCGGAGATACGCAGTATTTT. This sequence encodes CASSEGSLGDTQYF.

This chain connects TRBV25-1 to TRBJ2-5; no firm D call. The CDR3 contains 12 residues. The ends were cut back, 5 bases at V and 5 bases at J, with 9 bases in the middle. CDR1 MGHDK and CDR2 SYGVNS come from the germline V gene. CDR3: CASSFPAETQYF. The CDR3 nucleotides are TGTGCCAGCAGTTTTCCGGCGGAGACCCAGTACTTC.

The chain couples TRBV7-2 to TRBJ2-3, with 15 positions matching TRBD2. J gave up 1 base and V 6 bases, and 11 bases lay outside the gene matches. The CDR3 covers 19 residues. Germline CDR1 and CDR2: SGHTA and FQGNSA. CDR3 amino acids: CASRAPGLAGGFGTDTQYF. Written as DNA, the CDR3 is TGTGCCAGCAGGGCACCGGGACTAGCGGGAGGTTTCGGCACAGATACGCAGTATTTT.

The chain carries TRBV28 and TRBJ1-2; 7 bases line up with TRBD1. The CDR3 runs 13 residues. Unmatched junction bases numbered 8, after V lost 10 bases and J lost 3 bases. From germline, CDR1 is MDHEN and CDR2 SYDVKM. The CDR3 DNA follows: TGTGCCACGGCAGACAGGGTGGACTATGGCTACACCTTC. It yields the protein CATADRVDYGYTF.

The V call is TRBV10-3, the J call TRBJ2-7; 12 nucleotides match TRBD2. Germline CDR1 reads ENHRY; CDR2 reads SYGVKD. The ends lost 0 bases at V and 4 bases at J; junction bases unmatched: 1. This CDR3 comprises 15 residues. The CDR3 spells CAISESTSGRYEQYF. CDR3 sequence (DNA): TGTGCCATCAGTGAGTCGACTAGCGGGAGATACGAGCAGTACTTC.

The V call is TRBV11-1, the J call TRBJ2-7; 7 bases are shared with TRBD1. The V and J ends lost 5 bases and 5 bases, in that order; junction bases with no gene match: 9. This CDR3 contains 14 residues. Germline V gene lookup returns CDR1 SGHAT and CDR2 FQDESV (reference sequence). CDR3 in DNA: TGTGCCAGCAGCCGCCCGACAGGGTCCCACGAGCAGTACTTC. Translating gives CASSRPTGSHEQYF.

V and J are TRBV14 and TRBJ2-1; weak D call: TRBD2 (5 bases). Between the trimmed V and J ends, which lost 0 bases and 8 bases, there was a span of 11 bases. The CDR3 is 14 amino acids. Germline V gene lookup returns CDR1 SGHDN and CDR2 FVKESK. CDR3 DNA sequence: TGTGCCAGCAGCCAAGATGCTAGCCCCCATGAGCAGTTCTTC. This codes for CASSQDASPHEQFF.

Here the CDR3 reads CASSLVGINEQFF. The DNA for the CDR3 is TGCGCCAGCAGCTTGGTAGGTATAAATGAGCAGTTCTTC. The V call is TRBV5-1, the J call TRBJ2-1; D ambiguous. There are 13 residues in the CDR3. Germline V gene data show CDR1 as SGHRS and CDR2 as YFSETQ. With 0 bases removed from V and 7 bases from J, the gap between germline ends came to 8 bases.

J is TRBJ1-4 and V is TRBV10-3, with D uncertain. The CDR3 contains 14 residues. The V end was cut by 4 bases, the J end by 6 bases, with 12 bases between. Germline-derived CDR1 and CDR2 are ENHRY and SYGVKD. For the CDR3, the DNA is TGTGCCATCAGTGCCGGGGATATGTATGAAAAACTGTTTTTT. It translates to CAISAGDMYEKLFF.

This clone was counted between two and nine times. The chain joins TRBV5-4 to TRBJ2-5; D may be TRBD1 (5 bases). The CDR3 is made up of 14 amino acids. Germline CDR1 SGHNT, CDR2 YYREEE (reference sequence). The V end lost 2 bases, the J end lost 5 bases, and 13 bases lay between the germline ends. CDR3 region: CASSFSGAGETQYF. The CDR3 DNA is TGTGCCAGCAGCTTTTCTGGGGCTGGGGAGACCCAGTACTTC.

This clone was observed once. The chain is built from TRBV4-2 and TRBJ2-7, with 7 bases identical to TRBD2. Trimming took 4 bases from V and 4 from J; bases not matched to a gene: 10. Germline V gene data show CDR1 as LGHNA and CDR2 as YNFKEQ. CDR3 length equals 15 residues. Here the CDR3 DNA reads TGTGCCAGCAGCCGCCGGGGGGAGGGCCGATACGAGCAGTACTTC. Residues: CASSRRGEGRYEQYF.

The CDR3 bases are TGTGCCAGCAATGGGGGCAGGGCCAACACTGAAGCTTTCTTT. It yields the protein CASNGGRANTEAFF. This chain joins TRBV2 and TRBJ1-1; D perhaps matches TRBD1 (6 bases). The germline CDR1 and CDR2 sequences are SNHLY and FYNNEI. There are 14 residues in the CDR3. Trimming took off 7 bases at V and 2 bases at J, with 14 bases between the two ends.